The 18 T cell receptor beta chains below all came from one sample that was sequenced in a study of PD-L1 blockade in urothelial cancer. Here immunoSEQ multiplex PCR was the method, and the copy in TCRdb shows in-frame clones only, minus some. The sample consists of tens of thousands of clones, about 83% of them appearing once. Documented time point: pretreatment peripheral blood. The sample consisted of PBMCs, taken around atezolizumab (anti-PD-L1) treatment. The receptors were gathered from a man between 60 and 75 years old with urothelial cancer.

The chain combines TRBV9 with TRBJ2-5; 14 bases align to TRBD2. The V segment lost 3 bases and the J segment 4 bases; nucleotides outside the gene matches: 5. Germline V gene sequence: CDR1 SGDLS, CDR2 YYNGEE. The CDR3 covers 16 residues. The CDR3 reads CASSAGTSGRRETQYF. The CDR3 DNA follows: TGTGCCAGCAGCGCGGGGACTAGCGGGAGAAGAGAGACCCAGTACTTC.

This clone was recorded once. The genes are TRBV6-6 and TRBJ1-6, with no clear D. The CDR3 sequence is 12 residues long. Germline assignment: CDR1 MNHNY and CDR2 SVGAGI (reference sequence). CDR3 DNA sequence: TGTGCGATAAAAACGGGGAATTCACCCCTCCACTTT. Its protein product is CAIKTGNSPLHF.

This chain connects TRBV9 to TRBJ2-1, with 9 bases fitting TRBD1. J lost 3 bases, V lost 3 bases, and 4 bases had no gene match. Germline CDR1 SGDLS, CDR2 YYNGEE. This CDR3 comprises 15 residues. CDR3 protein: CASSAGQGLYNEQFF. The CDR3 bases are TGTGCCAGCAGCGCGGGACAGGGACTCTACAATGAGCAGTTCTTC. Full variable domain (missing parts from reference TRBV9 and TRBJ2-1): DSGVTQTPKHLITATGQRVTLRCSPRSGDLSVYWYQQSLDQGLQFLIQYYNGEERAKGNILERFSAQQFPDLHSELNLSSLELGDSALYFCASSAGQGLYNEQFFGPGTRLTVL.

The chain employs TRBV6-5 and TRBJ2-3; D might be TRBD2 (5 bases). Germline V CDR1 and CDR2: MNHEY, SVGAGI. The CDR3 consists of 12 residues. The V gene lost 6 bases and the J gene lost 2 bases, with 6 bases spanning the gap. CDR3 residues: CASRTTTDTQYF. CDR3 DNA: TGTGCCAGCAGGACTACCACAGATACGCAGTATTTT.

The CDR3 loop is CASSKTTGIGAEAFF. CDR3 sequence (DNA): TGTGCCAGCAGCAAAACTACAGGGATTGGGGCTGAAGCTTTCTTT. The chain couples TRBV11-3 to TRBJ1-1; weak D call: TRBD1 (6 bases). Trimming pared 5 bases from V and 6 bases from J, leaving 19 bases between. The CDR3 has 15 residues. CDR1 and CDR2 (germline): SGHNT, YENEEA.

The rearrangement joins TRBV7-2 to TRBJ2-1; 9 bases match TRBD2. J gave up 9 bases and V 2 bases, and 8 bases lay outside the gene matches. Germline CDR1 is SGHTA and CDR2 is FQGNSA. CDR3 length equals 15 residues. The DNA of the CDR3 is TGTGCCAGCAGCTTACTCGCGGGAGGGCGGAGTGAGCAGTTCTTC. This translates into CASSLLAGGRSEQFF.

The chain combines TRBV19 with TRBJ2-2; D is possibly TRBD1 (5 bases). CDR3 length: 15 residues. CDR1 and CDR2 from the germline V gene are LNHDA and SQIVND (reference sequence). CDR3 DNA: TGTGCTACCCGGGCTCTTGACAGCTGGCGGGGGGAGCTGTTTTTT. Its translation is CATRALDSWRGELFF.

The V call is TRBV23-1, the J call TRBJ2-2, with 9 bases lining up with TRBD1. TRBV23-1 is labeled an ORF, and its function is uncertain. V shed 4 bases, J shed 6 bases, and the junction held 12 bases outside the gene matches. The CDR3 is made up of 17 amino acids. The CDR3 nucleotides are TGCGCCAGCAGTCTTTTATACCGGGACAGGGAATCCGGGGAGCTGTTTTTT. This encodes CASSLLYRDRESGELFF.

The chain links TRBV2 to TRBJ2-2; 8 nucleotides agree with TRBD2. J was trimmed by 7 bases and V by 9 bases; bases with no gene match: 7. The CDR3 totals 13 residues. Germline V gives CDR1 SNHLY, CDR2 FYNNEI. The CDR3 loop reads CARKRGYFGELFF. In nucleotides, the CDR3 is TGTGCCAGGAAGCGGGGGTATTTCGGGGAGCTGTTTTTT.

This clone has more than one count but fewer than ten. The CDR3 spells CASSQEARGGAYEQYF. CDR3 sequence (DNA): TGCGCCAGCAGCCAAGAGGCACGGGGGGGAGCCTACGAGCAGTACTTC. The chain employs TRBV4-1 and TRBJ2-7, with 8 bases fitting TRBD2. The trim removed 0 bases at V and 2 bases at J, leaving 6 bases unmatched. CDR3 length: 16 amino acids. Germline V gene data show CDR1 as MGHRA and CDR2 as YSYEKL.

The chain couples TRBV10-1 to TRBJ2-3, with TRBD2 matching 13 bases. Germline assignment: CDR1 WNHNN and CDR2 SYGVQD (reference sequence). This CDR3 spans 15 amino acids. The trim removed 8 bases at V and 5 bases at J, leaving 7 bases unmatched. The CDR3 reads CASQTGTSGEDTQYF. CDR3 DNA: TGCGCCAGCCAGACCGGGACTAGCGGGGAAGATACGCAGTATTTT.

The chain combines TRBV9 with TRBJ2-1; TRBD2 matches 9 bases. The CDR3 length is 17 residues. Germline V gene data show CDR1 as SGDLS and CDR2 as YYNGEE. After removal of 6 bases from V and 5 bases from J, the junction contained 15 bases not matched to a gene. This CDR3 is CASTVLPAGGPNNEQFF. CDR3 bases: TGTGCCAGCACGGTCCTCCCGGCGGGGGGGCCTAACAATGAGCAGTTCTTC.

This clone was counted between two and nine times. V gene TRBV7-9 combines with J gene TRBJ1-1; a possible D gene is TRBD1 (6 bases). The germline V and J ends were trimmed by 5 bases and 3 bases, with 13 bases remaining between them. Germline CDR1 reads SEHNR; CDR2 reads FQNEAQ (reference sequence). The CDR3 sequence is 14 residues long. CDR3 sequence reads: CASSRDTQYTEAFF. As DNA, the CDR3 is TGTGCCAGCAGCCGGGACACTCAGTACACTGAAGCTTTCTTT. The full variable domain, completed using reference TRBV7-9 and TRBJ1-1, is DTGVSQNPRHKITKRGQNVTFRCDPISEHNRLYWYRQTLGQGPEFLTYFQNEAQLEKSRLLSDRFSAERPKGSFSTLEIQRTEQGDSAMYLCASSRDTQYTEAFFGQGTRLTVV.

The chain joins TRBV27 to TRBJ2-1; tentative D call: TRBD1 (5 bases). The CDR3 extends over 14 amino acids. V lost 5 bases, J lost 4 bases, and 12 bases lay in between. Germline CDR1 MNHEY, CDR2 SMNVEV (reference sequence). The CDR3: CASSPLDRYNEQFF. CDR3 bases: TGTGCCAGCAGTCCGCTCGACAGATACAATGAGCAGTTCTTC.

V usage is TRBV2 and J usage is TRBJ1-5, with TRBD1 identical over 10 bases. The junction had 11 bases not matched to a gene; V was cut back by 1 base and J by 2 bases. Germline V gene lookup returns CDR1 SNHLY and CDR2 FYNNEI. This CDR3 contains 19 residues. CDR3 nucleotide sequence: TGTGCCAGCAGTGAAGAGGAGACAGGGGGCGTACATGGCAATCAGCCCCAGCATTTT. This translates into CASSEEETGGVHGNQPQHF.

The CDR3 here is CASSPTGGGNSPLHF. In DNA form, the CDR3 reads TGCGCCAGCAGCCCGACGGGGGGAGGCAATTCACCCCTCCACTTT. The rearrangement uses TRBV5-1 and TRBJ1-6, with D perhaps matching TRBD1 (5 bases). With 4 bases removed from V and 7 bases from J, the gap between germline ends came to 15 bases. The V gene's germline CDR1 is SGHRS and CDR2 YFSETQ. This CDR3 has 15 amino acids. The full variable domain, with the rest looked up from reference TRBV5-1 and TRBJ1-6, is KAGVTQTPRYLIKTRGQQVTLSCSPISGHRSVSWYQQTPGQGLQFLFEYFSETQRNKGNFPGRFSGRQFSNSRSEMNVSTLELGDSALYLCASSPTGGGNSPLHFGNGTRLTVT.

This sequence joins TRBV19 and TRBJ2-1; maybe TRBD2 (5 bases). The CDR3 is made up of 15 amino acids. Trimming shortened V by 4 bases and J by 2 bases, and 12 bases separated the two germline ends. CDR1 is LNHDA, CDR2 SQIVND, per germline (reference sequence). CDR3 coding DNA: TGTGCCAGTAGTACCGCCTCCGGGGCCTACAATGAGCAGTTCTTC. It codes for CASSTASGAYNEQFF.

The chain's CDR3 is CASSPPGQPNIQYF. CDR3 coding DNA: TGTGCCAGCTCACCACCGGGACAGCCAAACATTCAGTACTTC. J is TRBJ2-4 and V is TRBV18; 7 nucleotides align to TRBD1. Germline lookup yields CDR1 KGHSH and CDR2 LQKENI. Trimming cost V 0 bases and J 6 bases; bases outside gene matches: 2. The CDR3 runs 14 residues.